This entry is about one TCR beta chain. These data belong to a study of cytomegalovirus exposure and HLA in healthy donors. Amplification used 60 Vbeta primers and 13 Jbeta primers. TCRdb's table, derived via immunoSEQ multiplex PCR, lists solely in-frame clones and lacks some. This sample has around 170,000 clones, with 60% to 85% found just once. The source of this sequence is a woman aged 45-65 years in good health and CMV-seropositive. Sequenced sample: PBMCs.

In DNA, the CDR3 is TGCGCCAGCAGCTTGGCCCAGTCCTACAATGAGCAGTTCTTC. Its protein is CASSLAQSYNEQFF. The chain joins TRBV5-1 to TRBJ2-1; D gene ambiguous. Germline-derived CDR1 and CDR2 are SGHRS and YFSETQ. Deletions cut 0 bases from V and 1 base from J, with 5 bases between. This CDR3 is built from 14 residues.